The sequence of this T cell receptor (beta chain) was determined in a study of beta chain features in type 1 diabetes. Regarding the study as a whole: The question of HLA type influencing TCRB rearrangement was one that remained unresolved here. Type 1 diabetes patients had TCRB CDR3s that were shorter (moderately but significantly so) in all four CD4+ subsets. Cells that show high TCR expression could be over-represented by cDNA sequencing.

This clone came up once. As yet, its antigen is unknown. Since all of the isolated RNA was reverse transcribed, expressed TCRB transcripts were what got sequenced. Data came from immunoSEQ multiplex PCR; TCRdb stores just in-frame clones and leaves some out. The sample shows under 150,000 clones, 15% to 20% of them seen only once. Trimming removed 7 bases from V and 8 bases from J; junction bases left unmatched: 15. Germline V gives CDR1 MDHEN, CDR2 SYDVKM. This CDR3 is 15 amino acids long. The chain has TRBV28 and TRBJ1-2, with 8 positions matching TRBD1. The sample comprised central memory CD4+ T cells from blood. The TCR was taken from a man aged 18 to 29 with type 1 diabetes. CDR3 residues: CASTLIPGQAGGYTF. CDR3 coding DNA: TGTGCCAGCACCTTGATCCCGGGACAGGCTGGGGGCTACACCTTC.